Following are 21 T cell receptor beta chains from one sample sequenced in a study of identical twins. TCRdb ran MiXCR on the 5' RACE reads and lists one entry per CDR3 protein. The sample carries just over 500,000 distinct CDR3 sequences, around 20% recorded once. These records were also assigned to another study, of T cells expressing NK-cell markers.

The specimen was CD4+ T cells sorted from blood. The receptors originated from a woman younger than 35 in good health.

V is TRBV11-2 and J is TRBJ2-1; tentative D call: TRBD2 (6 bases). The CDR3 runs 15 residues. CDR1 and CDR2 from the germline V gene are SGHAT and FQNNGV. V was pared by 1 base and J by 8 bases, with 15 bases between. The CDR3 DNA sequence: TGTGCCAGCAGCTTAGCGGGACTGAAAAGCGATGAGCAGTTCTTC. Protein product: CASSLAGLKSDEQFF.

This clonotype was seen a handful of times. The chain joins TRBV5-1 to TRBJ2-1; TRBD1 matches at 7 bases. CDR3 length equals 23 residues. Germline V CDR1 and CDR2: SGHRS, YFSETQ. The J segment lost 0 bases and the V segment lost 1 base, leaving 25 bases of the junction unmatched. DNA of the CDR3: TGCGCCAGCAGCTTGCCGCTTCCCAAAGGGGGCGTCTTATTCTTTAGCTCCTACAATGAGCAGTTCTTC. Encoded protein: CASSLPLPKGGVLFFSSYNEQFF.

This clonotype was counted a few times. The CDR3 is CSARRPSTNEKLFF. CDR3 sequence (DNA): TGCAGTGCTAGAAGACCCTCAACTAATGAAAAACTGTTTTTT. This sequence joins TRBV20-1 and TRBJ1-4; D is unclear. V gave up 2 bases and J gave up 0 bases, with 7 bases separating them. The CDR3 has 14 amino acids. From germline, CDR1 is DFQATT and CDR2 SNEGSKA (reference sequence).

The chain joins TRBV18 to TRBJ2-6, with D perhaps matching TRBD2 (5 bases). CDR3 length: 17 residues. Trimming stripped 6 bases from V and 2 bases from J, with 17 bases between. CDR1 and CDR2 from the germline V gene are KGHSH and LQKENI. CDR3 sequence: CASSVGLIGTGANVLTF. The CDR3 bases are TGTGCCAGCTCGGTCGGGTTAATCGGGACTGGGGCCAACGTCCTGACTTTC.

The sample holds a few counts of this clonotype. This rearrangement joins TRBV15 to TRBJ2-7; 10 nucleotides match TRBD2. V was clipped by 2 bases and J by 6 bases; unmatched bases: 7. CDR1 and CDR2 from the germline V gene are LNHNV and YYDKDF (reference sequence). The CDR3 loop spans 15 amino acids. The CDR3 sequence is CATSRSLAGISEQYF. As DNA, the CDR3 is TGTGCCACCAGCAGATCACTAGCGGGAATTTCCGAGCAGTACTTC. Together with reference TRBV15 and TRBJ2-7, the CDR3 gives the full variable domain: DAMVIQNPRYQVTQFGKPVTLSCSQTLNHNVMYWYQQKSSQAPKLLFHYYDKDFNNEADTPDNFQSRRPNTSFCFLDIRSPGLGDTAMYLCATSRSLAGISEQYFGPGTRLTVT.

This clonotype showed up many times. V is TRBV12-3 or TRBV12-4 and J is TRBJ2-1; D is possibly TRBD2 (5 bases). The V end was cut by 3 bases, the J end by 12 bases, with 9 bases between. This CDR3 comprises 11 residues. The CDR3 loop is CASSFGRGQFF. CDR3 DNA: TGTGCCAGCAGTTTCGGCCGGGGGCAGTTCTTC.

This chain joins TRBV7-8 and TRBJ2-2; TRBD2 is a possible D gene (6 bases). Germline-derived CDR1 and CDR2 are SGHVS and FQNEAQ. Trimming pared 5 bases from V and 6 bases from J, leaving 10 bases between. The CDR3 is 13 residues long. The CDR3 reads CASSVRESGELFF. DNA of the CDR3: TGTGCCAGCAGCGTTCGGGAGTCCGGGGAGCTGTTTTTT.

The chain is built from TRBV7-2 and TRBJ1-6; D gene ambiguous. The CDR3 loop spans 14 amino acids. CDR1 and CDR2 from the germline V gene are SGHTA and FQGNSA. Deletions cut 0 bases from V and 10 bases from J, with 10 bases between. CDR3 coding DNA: TGTGCCAGCAGCTTAGCTGGGAGGAACTCACCCCTCCACTTT. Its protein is CASSLAGRNSPLHF.

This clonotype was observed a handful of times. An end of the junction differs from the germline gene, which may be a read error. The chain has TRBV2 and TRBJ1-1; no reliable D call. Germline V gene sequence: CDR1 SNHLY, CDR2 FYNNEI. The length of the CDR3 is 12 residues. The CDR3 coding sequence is TGTGCCAGCAGTGAACAGAACACTGGAGCTTTCTTT. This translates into CASSEQNTGAFF.

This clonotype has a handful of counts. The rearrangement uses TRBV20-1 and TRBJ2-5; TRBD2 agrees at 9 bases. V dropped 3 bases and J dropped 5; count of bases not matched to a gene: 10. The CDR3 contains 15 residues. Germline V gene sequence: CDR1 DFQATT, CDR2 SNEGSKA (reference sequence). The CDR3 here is CSASGAAGGRETQYF. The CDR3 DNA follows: TGCAGTGCTAGCGGGGCGGCGGGGGGGAGGGAGACCCAGTACTTC.

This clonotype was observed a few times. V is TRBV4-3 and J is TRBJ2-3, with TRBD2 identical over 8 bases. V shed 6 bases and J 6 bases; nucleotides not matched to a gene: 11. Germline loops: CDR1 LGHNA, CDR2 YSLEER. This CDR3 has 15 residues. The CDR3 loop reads CASSRGRLGSDTQYF. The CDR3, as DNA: TGCGCCAGCAGTCGCGGGAGGTTGGGCTCCGATACGCAGTATTTT.

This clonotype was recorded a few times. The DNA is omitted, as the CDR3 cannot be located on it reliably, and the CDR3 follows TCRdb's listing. CDR3 sequence reads: CISVPESWETEAFF. The chain couples TRBV7-5 to TRBJ1-1. TRBV7-5 is described as a pseudogene. The CDR3 length equals 14 residues, ends included.

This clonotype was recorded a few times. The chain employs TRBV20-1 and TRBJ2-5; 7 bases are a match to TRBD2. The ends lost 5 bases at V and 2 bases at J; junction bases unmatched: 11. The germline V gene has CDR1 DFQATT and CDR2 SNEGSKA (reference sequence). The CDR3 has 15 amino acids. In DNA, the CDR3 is TGCAGTGCTGACCGAGCGGGAACACTACAAGAGACCCAGTACTTC. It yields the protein CSADRAGTLQETQYF.

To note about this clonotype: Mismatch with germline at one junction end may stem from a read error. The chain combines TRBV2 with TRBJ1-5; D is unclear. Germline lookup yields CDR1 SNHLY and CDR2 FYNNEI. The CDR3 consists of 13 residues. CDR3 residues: CASGEDIYQPQHF. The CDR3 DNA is TGTGCCAGCGGTGAAGACATTTATCAGCCCCAGCATTTT.

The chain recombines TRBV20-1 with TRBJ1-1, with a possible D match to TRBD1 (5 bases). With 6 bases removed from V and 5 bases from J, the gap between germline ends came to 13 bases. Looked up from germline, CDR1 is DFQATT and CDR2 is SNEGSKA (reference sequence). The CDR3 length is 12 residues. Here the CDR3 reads CSAGSGKTEAFF. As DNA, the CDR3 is TGCAGTGCCGGCTCAGGGAAGACTGAAGCTTTCTTT.

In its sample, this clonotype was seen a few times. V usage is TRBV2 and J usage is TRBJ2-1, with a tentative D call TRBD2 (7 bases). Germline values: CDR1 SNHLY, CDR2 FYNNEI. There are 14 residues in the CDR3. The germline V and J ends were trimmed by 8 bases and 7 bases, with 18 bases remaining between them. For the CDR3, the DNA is TGTGCCAGCGGATCATGGGGGGGGCTGAATGAGCAGTTCTTC. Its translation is CASGSWGGLNEQFF.

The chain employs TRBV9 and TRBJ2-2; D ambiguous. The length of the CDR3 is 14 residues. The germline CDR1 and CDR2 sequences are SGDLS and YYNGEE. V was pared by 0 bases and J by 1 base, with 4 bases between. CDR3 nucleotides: TGTGCCAGCAGCGTAGCCGGGAACACCGGGGAGCTGTTTTTT. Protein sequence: CASSVAGNTGELFF. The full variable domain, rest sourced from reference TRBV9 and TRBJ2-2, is DSGVTQTPKHLITATGQRVTLRCSPRSGDLSVYWYQQSLDQGLQFLIQYYNGEERAKGNILERFSAQQFPDLHSELNLSSLELGDSALYFCASSVAGNTGELFFGEGSRLTVL.

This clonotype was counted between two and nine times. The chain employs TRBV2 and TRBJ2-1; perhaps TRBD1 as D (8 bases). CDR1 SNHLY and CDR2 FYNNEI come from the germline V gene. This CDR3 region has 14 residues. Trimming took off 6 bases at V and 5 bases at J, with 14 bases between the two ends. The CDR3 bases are TGTGCCAGCAGGGGGGGGACAGGAGACAATGAGCAGTTCTTC. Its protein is CASRGGTGDNEQFF.

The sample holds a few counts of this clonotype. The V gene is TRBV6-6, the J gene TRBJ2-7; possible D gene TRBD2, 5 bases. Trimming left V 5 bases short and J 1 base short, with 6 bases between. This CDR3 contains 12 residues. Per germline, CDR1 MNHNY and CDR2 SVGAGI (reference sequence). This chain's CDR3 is CASSDYSYEQYF. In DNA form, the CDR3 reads TGTGCCAGCAGTGACTATTCCTACGAGCAGTACTTC.

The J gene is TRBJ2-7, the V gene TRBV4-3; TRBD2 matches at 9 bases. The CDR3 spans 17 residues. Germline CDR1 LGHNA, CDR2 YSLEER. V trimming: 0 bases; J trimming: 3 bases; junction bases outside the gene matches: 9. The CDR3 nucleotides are TGCGCCAGCAGCCAAGAGTGGGTGGCTAGCGGGAACTACGAGCAGTACTTC. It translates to CASSQEWVASGNYEQYF.

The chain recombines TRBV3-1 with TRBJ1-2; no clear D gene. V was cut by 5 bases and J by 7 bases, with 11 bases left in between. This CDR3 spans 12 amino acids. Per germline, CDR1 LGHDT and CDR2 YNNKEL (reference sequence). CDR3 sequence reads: CASSTRLGGYTF. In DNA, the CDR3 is TGTGCCAGCAGCACTCGACTAGGTGGCTACACCTTC.